These T cell receptor beta chains were read from a single sample in a study of OX40 agonist ivuxolimab in advanced cancers. Assay used: immunoSEQ multiplex PCR; TCRdb lists only in-frame clones, some missing. The sample contains about 43,000 clones, more than 75% of which appear only once. The material sequenced was CD4+ or CD8+ T cells sorted from blood, taken in a trial of the OX40 agonist ivuxolimab. All receptors come from an adult with an advanced solid tumor such as melanoma, head and neck, liver or kidney cancer. Each CDR3 is given without its conserved first and last residue. Some rows have no size entry. The others give once, few or many, or a class for an expanded clone.

clone_size: once; v_call: TRBV7-9; j_call: TRBJ2-7; cdr3_aa: ASSLRTGTVEHEQY
clone_size: .; v_call: TRBV29-1; j_call: TRBJ1-1; cdr3_aa: SVCYTNTEAF
clone_size: few; v_call: TRBV2; j_call: TRBJ2-7; cdr3_aa: ASSGPGQARSRSGYEQY
clone_size: .; v_call: TRBV2; j_call: TRBJ2-5; cdr3_aa: ASSDPDRAETQY
clone_size: .; v_call: TRBV6-1; j_call: TRBJ2-7; cdr3_aa: ASRDTEGSYEQY
clone_size: .; v_call: TRBV4-1; j_call: TRBJ2-1; cdr3_aa: ASSQERNNEQF
clone_size: .; v_call: TRBV5-6; j_call: TRBJ2-1; cdr3_aa: ASRLGIFEQF
clone_size: .; v_call: TRBV5-1; j_call: TRBJ2-7; cdr3_aa: ASSLRSEGEQY
clone_size: .; v_call: TRBV7-9; j_call: TRBJ2-1; cdr3_aa: ASSFRGRSYNEQF
clone_size: .; v_call: TRBV27; j_call: TRBJ2-7; cdr3_aa: ASSRKTSMRDEQY
clone_size: .; v_call: TRBV7-6; j_call: TRBJ2-7; cdr3_aa: ASSPGEVYEQY
clone_size: .; v_call: TRBV11-2; j_call: TRBJ2-1; cdr3_aa: ASSLVYNEQF
clone_size: .; v_call: TRBV27; j_call: TRBJ1-2; cdr3_aa: ASSLSYGYT
clone_size: .; v_call: TRBV27; j_call: TRBJ1-1; cdr3_aa: ASSLSRGFTEAF
clone_size: .; v_call: TRBV5-1; j_call: TRBJ2-7; cdr3_aa: ASSTTSGRYEQY
clone_size: .; v_call: TRBV5-8; j_call: TRBJ2-7; cdr3_aa: ASSLAGGRDEQY
clone_size: .; v_call: TRBV7-8; j_call: TRBJ2-3; cdr3_aa: ASSLGSTKLKY
clone_size: .; v_call: TRBV28; j_call: TRBJ2-2; cdr3_aa: ASSRGTGIPGGGELF
clone_size: .; v_call: TRBV5-8; j_call: TRBJ1-6; cdr3_aa: ASSLEGFLPPLH
clone_size: .; v_call: TRBV27; j_call: TRBJ2-1; cdr3_aa: ASSRADEQF
clone_size: .; v_call: TRBV28; j_call: TRBJ2-2; cdr3_aa: ASSANRDRIHTGELF
clone_size: once; v_call: TRBV2; j_call: TRBJ2-3; cdr3_aa: ATSRGRGRTDTQY
clone_size: few; v_call: TRBV7-9; j_call: TRBJ1-2; cdr3_aa: ASSSTMNYGYT
clone_size: .; v_call: TRBV29-1; j_call: TRBJ1-2; cdr3_aa: SVGQGDRYGYT
clone_size: .; v_call: TRBV16; j_call: TRBJ2-1; cdr3_aa: ASSRLSGGDRDEQF
clone_size: .; v_call: TRBV7-9; j_call: TRBJ1-1; cdr3_aa: ASSPDRGNTEAF
clone_size: .; v_call: TRBV20-1; j_call: TRBJ2-1; cdr3_aa: SASRGNEQF
clone_size: .; v_call: TRBV7-2; j_call: TRBJ1-1; cdr3_aa: ASSFYGGEAF
clone_size: few; v_call: TRBV4-1; j_call: TRBJ2-5; cdr3_aa: ASSHQTPGETQY
clone_size: .; v_call: TRBV5-1; j_call: TRBJ2-7; cdr3_aa: ASSLMTSGTYEQY
clone_size: .; v_call: TRBV28; j_call: TRBJ1-5; cdr3_aa: ASSYGGGNQPQH
clone_size: .; v_call: TRBV27; j_call: TRBJ2-7; cdr3_aa: ATGTGNEQY
clone_size: once; v_call: TRBV28; j_call: TRBJ2-5; cdr3_aa: ASSSGLRETQY
clone_size: .; v_call: TRBV2; j_call: TRBJ1-5; cdr3_aa: ASGPGRNLNQPQH
clone_size: many; v_call: TRBV9; j_call: TRBJ1-6; cdr3_aa: ASSLGFQDSPLH
clone_size: .; v_call: TRBV7-3; j_call: TRBJ2-1; cdr3_aa: ASSLVGGPNEQF
clone_size: .; v_call: TRBV28; j_call: TRBJ2-2; cdr3_aa: ASSGTGELF
clone_size: .; v_call: TRBV27; j_call: TRBJ2-1; cdr3_aa: ASSYLAGDNEQF
clone_size: .; v_call: TRBV11-2; j_call: TRBJ1-1; cdr3_aa: ASSGPGTGDLTEAF
clone_size: .; v_call: TRBV28; j_call: TRBJ2-7; cdr3_aa: ASRLTGREQY
clone_size: .; v_call: TRBV7-6; j_call: TRBJ1-4; cdr3_aa: ASSPRGQYNEKLF
clone_size: .; v_call: TRBV4-1; j_call: TRBJ2-1; cdr3_aa: ASSLKNTSPTRGNEQF
clone_size: .; v_call: TRBV19; j_call: TRBJ2-1; cdr3_aa: ASTNSESSYNEQF
clone_size: .; v_call: TRBV10-3; j_call: TRBJ2-1; cdr3_aa: AISESKAGTYNEQF
clone_size: .; v_call: TRBV27; j_call: TRBJ2-1; cdr3_aa: ASSFSDRASGEQF
clone_size: once; v_call: TRBV7-9; j_call: TRBJ2-2; cdr3_aa: ASSPPGGFHTGELF
clone_size: .; v_call: TRBV5-1; j_call: TRBJ2-7; cdr3_aa: ASRLGLPEEQY
clone_size: .; v_call: TRBV10-2; j_call: TRBJ2-1; cdr3_aa: ASSGLFNEQF
clone_size: few; v_call: TRBV7-2; j_call: TRBJ2-1; cdr3_aa: ASSLAGGERSSYNEQF
clone_size: .; v_call: TRBV9; j_call: TRBJ2-2; cdr3_aa: ASSLHLRPGSGTGELF
clone_size: .; v_call: TRBV7-6; j_call: TRBJ1-2; cdr3_aa: ASSPGTGDYGYT
clone_size: .; v_call: TRBV7-4; j_call: TRBJ1-4; cdr3_aa: ASSQDRNNEKLF
clone_size: .; v_call: TRBV27; j_call: TRBJ2-1; cdr3_aa: ASSLQDSQYEQF
clone_size: .; v_call: TRBV27; j_call: TRBJ2-1; cdr3_aa: ASSFDGSSYNEQF